The entry below describes one TCR beta chain. Its antigen is not known. These data come from a study of OX40 agonist ivuxolimab in advanced cancers. Notes on the study in general: Both blood CD4+ and CD8+ T cells showed clonal growth by week 6 at 0.1 to 3.0 mg/kg. Average numbers of expanded clones were greater in CD8+ T cells than in CD4+.

The CDR3 runs 19 residues. From germline, CDR1 is SGHRS and CDR2 YFSETQ. V gave up 0 bases and J gave up 0 bases; unmatched junction bases: 4. Method: immunoSEQ multiplex PCR; TCRdb's copy keeps in-frame clones and lacks some. The table has about 14,000 clones, about 89% seen once. V and J are TRBV5-1 and TRBJ2-1; 15 bases fit TRBD2. The receptor was isolated from an adult with an advanced solid tumor such as melanoma, head and neck, liver or kidney cancer. Sample: CD4+ or CD8+ T cells sorted from blood, taken in a trial of the OX40 agonist ivuxolimab. This CDR3 reads CASSLGGLAGGYSYNEQFF. For the CDR3, the DNA is TGCGCCAGCAGCTTGGGGGGACTAGCGGGAGGCTACTCCTACAATGAGCAGTTCTTC.